The rows below give T cell receptor beta chains drawn from one sample of a study of T-cell reconstitution after alpha-beta-depleted transplantation in children. TCRdb re-called the PCR reads with MiXCR, one entry per CDR3 protein. The sample yields approximately 650,000 distinct CDR3 sequences, roughly 14% seen once. Here the sequenced sample was PBMCs, taken before TCRalphabeta/CD19-depleted stem cell transplant. Receptors were obtained from a girl aged 2-10 years with congenital amegakaryocytic thrombocytopenia, due to receive a stem cell transplant. CDR3s include the opening cysteine and the closing phenylalanine or tryptophan. The D gene is left open where the match is weak. Size values are once, few and many counts, or a class for expanded clones, and some rows have none.

>TRBJ2-5|.|.|TRBV21-1
TGTGCCAGCATCTTCTCGGAAGCAAAGAGGGGCGCCAGAGGGTGGGGGACCCAGTACTTC
CASIFSEAKRGARGWGTQYF
>TRBJ2-1|.|.|TRBV2
TGTGCCAGCAGGAACCTAGCAGGCAATGAGCAGTTCTTC
CASRNLAGNEQFF
>TRBJ2-1|many|.|TRBV5-1
TGCGCCAGCAGCAACCCTAGCGAGTTTTGGTTCTTC
CASSNPSEFWFF
>TRBJ2-7|few|.|TRBV7-8
TGTGCCAGCAGCTTAGCTTTAGGGGGGACCTACGAGCAGTACTTC
CASSLALGGTYEQYF
>TRBJ2-6|.|.|TRBV12-3/TRBV12-4
TGTGCCAGCAGTTTTGACCCCCGCTCGGTCTCTGGGGCCAACGTCCTGACTTTC
CASSFDPRSVSGANVLTF
>TRBJ1-2|.|TRBD1|TRBV7-8
TGTGCCAGCAGCTCCCTAGGGACAGGGCCCAACTATGGCTACACCTTC
CASSSLGTGPNYGYTF
>TRBJ2-5|few|TRBD1|TRBV11-2
TGTGCCAGCAGAACAATACAGGGGAGTGGAGAGACCCAGTACTTC
CASRTIQGSGETQYF
>TRBJ2-2|few|.|TRBV5-1
TGCGCCAGCAGCTTCGAGTCAAGGGCAAGCACCGGGGAGCTGTTTTTT
CASSFESRASTGELFF
>TRBJ2-3|few|.|TRBV4-1
TGCGCCAGCAGCCAAGTACGGTATACGCAGTATTTT
CASSQVRYTQYF
>TRBJ2-1|.|.|TRBV10-3
TGTGCCATCAGGGACGAGGCGGACAATGAGCAGTTCTTC
CAIRDEADNEQFF
>TRBJ2-1|many|.|TRBV20-1
TGCAGTGCTATTCTTTCCGGGAGACTCCGACGGAATGAGCAGTTCTTC
CSAILSGRLRRNEQFF
>TRBJ1-2|few|.|TRBV11-2
TGTGCCAGCAGCTTAGACGGCAGGGGCCGGACTAACTATGGCTACACCTTC
CASSLDGRGRTNYGYTF
>TRBJ2-1|.|TRBD2|TRBV20-1
TGCAGTGCTCAGTATCTAGCGGAGATGTACAATGAGCAGTTCTTC
CSAQYLAEMYNEQFF
>TRBJ2-7|many|.|TRBV7-9
TGTGCCAGCAGCGAGGAGGGCCAGAGCTCCTACGAGCAGTACTTC
CASSEEGQSSYEQYF
>TRBJ1-4|few|.|TRBV18
TGTGCCAGCTCACCAGGAGTTAATGAAAAACTGTTTTTT
CASSPGVNEKLFF
>TRBJ2-7|.|TRBD2|TRBV10-2
TGCGCCAGCAGTGAAGTGCTAGCGGGACCCTACGAGCAGTACTTC
CASSEVLAGPYEQYF
>TRBJ2-1|.|.|TRBV19
TGTGCCAGTCAGCCACATACACGAGGCTTCAGCTCCTACAATGAGCAGTTCTTC
CASQPHTRGFSSYNEQFF
>TRBJ2-7|many|TRBD1|TRBV2
TGTGCCAGCAGCGCACCACAGGGGGAGTACGAGCAGTACTTC
CASSAPQGEYEQYF
>TRBJ1-5|few|.|TRBV20-1
TGCAGTGCTAGGGGCAGCCACAATCAGCCCCAGCATTTT
CSARGSHNQPQHF
>TRBJ2-3|many|.|TRBV5-6
TGTGCCAGCAGCTTGGCAGCTAACACAGATACGCAGTATTTT
CASSLAANTDTQYF
>TRBJ2-3|.|.|TRBV7-9
TGTGCCAGCAGCTTTCCGGTTCGGCATGGAGGGTCAGATACGCAGTATTTT
CASSFPVRHGGSDTQYF
>TRBJ2-3|few|TRBD2|TRBV20-1
TGCAGTGCTAGAGAGCGGGAGGGCCTCCATACGCAGTATTTT
CSAREREGLHTQYF
>TRBJ1-2|many|.|TRBV29-1
TGCAGCGTTGTCGACGGCTATGGCTACACCTTC
CSVVDGYGYTF
>TRBJ1-3|.|.|TRBV10-3
TGTGCCATCAGTGAGTCCCGAGACGACCATGGAAACACCATATATTTT
CAISESRDDHGNTIYF
>TRBJ2-2|.|.|TRBV21-1
TGTGCCAGCAGCAAAGAGGGACAGAGCAACACCGGGGAGCTGTTTTTT
CASSKEGQSNTGELFF
>TRBJ1-1|many|.|TRBV20-1
TGCAGTGCTAGAAAGACAGGGAACACTGAAGCTTTCTTT
CSARKTGNTEAFF
>TRBJ2-7|many|.|TRBV5-1
TGCGCCAGCAGCCCCGGACTAGAGCAGTACTTC
CASSPGLEQYF
>TRBJ2-5|few|TRBD2|TRBV10-3
TGTGCCATCAGTGACACTAGCGGGGACCAAGAGACCCAGTACTTC
CAISDTSGDQETQYF
>TRBJ2-1|many|TRBD2|TRBV24-1
TGTGCCACCAGTGATTCGAATAGCGGGAGCCACTACAATGAGCAGTTCTTC
CATSDSNSGSHYNEQFF
>TRBJ2-2|.|.|TRBV15
TGTGCCACCAGCAGCAGGGGGAACACCGGGGAGCTGTTTTTT
CATSSRGNTGELFF
>TRBJ2-3|few|.|TRBV28
TGTGCCAGCAGTTCTAAGGGGGGGGCAAGGATCACAGATACGCAGTATTTT
CASSSKGGARITDTQYF
>TRBJ2-3|many|TRBD1|TRBV24-1
TGTGCCAGCGGTAAGGGGGCAACAGATACGCAGTATTTT
CASGKGATDTQYF
>TRBJ1-5|many|.|TRBV5-1
TGCGCCAGCAGCTTGGTCCCACTCCAGCCACCGTATAGCAATCAGCCCCAGCATTTT
CASSLVPLQPPYSNQPQHF
>TRBJ2-1|many|TRBD2|TRBV5-1
TGCGCCAGCAGCCGGACTAGCGGGAGCGACAATGAGCAGTTCTTC
CASSRTSGSDNEQFF
>TRBJ1-1|few|.|TRBV14
TGTGCCAGCAGCCAACGCAGGGGAGTCCCTGAAGCTTTCTTT
CASSQRRGVPEAFF
>TRBJ2-7|.|TRBD2|TRBV6-2/TRBV6-3
TGTGCCAGCAAAATGGCAGCGGGACCATCCTACGAGCAGTACTTC
CASKMAAGPSYEQYF
>TRBJ2-4|many|TRBD1|TRBV13
TGTGCCAGCAGCTTTGATGGACAGGGAAACATTCAGTACTTC
CASSFDGQGNIQYF
>TRBJ1-4|.|TRBD1|TRBV5-1
TGCGCCAGCAGTAGAGGCCGGGACAGGGGAAATGAAAAACTGTTTTTT
CASSRGRDRGNEKLFF
>TRBJ2-7|.|.|TRBV27
TGTGCCAGCAGTTCTGGGTATTCGGAGCAGTACTTC
CASSSGYSEQYF
>TRBJ2-1|few|.|TRBV20-1
TGCAGTGCTAGAGATTATCCATTTAAGGGGTCGCAATCCTACAATGAGCAGTTCTTC
CSARDYPFKGSQSYNEQFF
>TRBJ1-1|few|.|TRBV5-1
TGCGCCAGCAGCTTGGGTTCTTGGGAAATAGGTTGGAACACTGAAGCTTTCTTT
CASSLGSWEIGWNTEAFF
>TRBJ1-5|.|.|TRBV15
TGTGCCACCCAGCGAGGAGACAGAAGCAATCAGCCCCAGCATTTT
CATQRGDRSNQPQHF
>TRBJ2-1|many|TRBD1|TRBV5-1
TGCGCCAGCAGCTCCGGGACAGGGAGGGATGAGCAGTTCTTC
CASSSGTGRDEQFF
>TRBJ1-5|many|.|TRBV12-3/TRBV12-4
TGTGCCAGCAGTTTAGCGGGCAGTTATAGCAATCAGCCCCAGCATTTT
CASSLAGSYSNQPQHF
>TRBJ2-3|many|.|TRBV4-1
TGCGCCAGCAGCCCCACGTTGGCAGATACGCAGTATTTT
CASSPTLADTQYF